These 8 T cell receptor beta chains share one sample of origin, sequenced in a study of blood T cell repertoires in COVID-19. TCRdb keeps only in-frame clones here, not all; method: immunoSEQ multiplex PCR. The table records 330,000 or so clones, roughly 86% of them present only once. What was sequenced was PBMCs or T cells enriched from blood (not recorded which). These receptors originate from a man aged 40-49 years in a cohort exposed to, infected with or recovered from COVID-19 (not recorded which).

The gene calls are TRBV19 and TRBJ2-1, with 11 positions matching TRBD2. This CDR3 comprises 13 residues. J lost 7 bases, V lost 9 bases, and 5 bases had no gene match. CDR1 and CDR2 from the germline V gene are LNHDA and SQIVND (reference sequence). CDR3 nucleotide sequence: TGTGCCAGCGGACTAGCGGGTGGTAATGAGCAGTTCTTC. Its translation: CASGLAGGNEQFF.

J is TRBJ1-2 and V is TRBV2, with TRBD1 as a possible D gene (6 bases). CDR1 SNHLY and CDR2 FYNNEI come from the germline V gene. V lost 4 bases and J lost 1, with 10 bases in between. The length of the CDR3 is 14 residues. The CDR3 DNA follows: TGTGCCAGCAGTGGGGGGCCCTTTAACTATGGCTACACCTTC. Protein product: CASSGGPFNYGYTF.

CDR3 sequence reads: CASSLPGGPTGEQFF. As DNA, the CDR3 is TGTGCCAGCAGCTTGCCGGGAGGGCCGACGGGTGAGCAGTTCTTC. V usage is TRBV5-4 and J usage is TRBJ2-1; TRBD2 matches at 8 bases. The ends lost 1 base at V and 9 bases at J; junction bases unmatched: 9. CDR1 SGHNT and CDR2 YYREEE come from the germline V gene (reference sequence). This CDR3 comprises 15 residues.

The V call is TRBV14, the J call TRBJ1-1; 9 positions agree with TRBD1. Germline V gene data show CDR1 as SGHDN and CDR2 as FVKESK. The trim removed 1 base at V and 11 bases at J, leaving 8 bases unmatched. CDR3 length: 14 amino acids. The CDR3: CASSQGSWTGVAFF. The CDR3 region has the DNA TGTGCCAGCAGCCAAGGGAGCTGGACAGGGGTGGCTTTCTTT.

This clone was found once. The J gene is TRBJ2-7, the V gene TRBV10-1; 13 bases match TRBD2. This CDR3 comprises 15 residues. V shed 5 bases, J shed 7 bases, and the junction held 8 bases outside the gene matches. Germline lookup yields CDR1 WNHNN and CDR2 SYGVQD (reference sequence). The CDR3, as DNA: TGCGCCAGCAGTCTTGGACTAGCGGGAGATCGAGAGCAGTACTTC. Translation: CASSLGLAGDREQYF.

Here the CDR3 reads CASSLMAGGAGTEAFF. The CDR3 DNA follows: TGTGCCAGCAGCTTAATGGCAGGGGGCGCCGGCACTGAAGCTTTCTTT. V gene TRBV13 combines with J gene TRBJ1-1; 8 positions match TRBD1. The CDR3 totals 16 residues. Germline assignment: CDR1 PRHDT and CDR2 FYEKMQ (reference sequence). Trimming took 2 bases from V and 4 from J; bases not matched to a gene: 9.

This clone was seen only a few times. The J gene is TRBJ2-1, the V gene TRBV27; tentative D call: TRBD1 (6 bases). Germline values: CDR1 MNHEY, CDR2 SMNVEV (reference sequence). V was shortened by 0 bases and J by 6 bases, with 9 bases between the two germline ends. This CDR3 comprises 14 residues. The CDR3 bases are TGTGCCAGCAGTTTATCCAGCAGGGGCAATGAGCAGTTCTTC. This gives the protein CASSLSSRGNEQFF.

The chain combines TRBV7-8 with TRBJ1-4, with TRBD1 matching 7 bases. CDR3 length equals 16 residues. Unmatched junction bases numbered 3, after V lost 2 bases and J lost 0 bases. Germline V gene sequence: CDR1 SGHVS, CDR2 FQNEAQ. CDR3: CASSLLGTATNEKLFF. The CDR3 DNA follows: TGTGCCAGCAGCTTACTTGGGACAGCAACTAATGAAAAACTGTTTTTT.